The present T cell receptor (beta chain) was sequenced within a study of shared clonotypes between healthy human individuals. CD8 memory fractions consisted of CD45RO+ and CCR7-negative CD45RA+ TemRA cells together. In this sample, this clone turned up many times. What it binds is not known. Per the study methods: There were no quality scores in the junction-only immunoSEQ sequences, so filtering differed. Sequenced by immunoSEQ multiplex PCR; TCRdb stores in-frame clones only, minus some. From that table come the V and J calls and clone size; the DNA was used to work out D and trimming. The table includes 600,000 to 750,000 clones, 90% detected once. General study findings and limits: Against clonotypes common to all four donors, non-shared ones had lower generation probabilities. A few donors had about 5% of their naive CD4 clonotypes in common.

Germline V gene data show CDR1 as SGHRS and CDR2 as YFSETQ. The CDR3 is 16 amino acids. V lost 0 bases and J 0 bases, leaving 13 bases between the germline ends. This TCR was recovered from a man between 18 and 29 years old in good health. Some clones in this sample may be carry-over from other donors' samples. The sequenced sample was memory CD8+ T cells from PBMCs. The subset is: CD45RO+ cells pooled with CCR7-negative TemRA cells. V and J are TRBV5-1 and TRBJ2-7; maybe TRBD2 (6 bases). The CDR3 loop reads CASSLAMGLSSYEQYF. CDR3 bases: TGCGCCAGCAGCTTGGCCATGGGACTGTCCTCCTACGAGCAGTACTTC. Supplemented by reference TRBV5-1 and TRBJ2-7, the full variable domain reads KAGVTQTPRYLIKTRGQQVTLSCSPISGHRSVSWYQQTPGQGLQFLFEYFSETQRNKGNFPGRFSGRQFSNSRSEMNVSTLELGDSALYLCASSLAMGLSSYEQYFGPGTRLTVT.